This T cell receptor beta chain was identified in a study of blood T cell repertoires in COVID-19 (dated by TCRdb to the early 2020s). Broadly, across the study: Samples from collaborators originated in the United States, Italy and Spain and spanned both the acute and convalescent phases of COVID-19. The prospective study material was composed of cDNA or gDNA derived from T cells, B-cell-depleted T cells, or PBMCs. Deeply sampled blood TCRbeta repertoires from subjects exposed to, actively infected with, or recovered from COVID-19 were included in the dataset. The repertoires were released in a freely available public database intended as a resource for research on the immune response to SARS-CoV-2. The samples were drawn from two sources: the first 160 participants of the ongoing ImmuneRACE study, and over 1,000 subjects contributed by 6 global collaborators. The sample metadata nearly always contained a de-identified subject ID, COVID-19 status, age in years and sex. Where HLA class I and class II types were available, the types were taken from metadata supplied by the sample provider, not from assay-based typing.

Participants in the prospective study were enrolled through a virtual design, were aged roughly 18 to 100 years, and lived in approximately 25 United States geographic areas. In the prospective study, cohorts were assigned on the basis of participant-reported clinical history obtained from a screening survey and a study questionnaire. Recovered participants in ImmuneRACE Cohort 3 were defined as having two consecutive negative NP/OP PCR tests, clearance from a healthcare professional, or resolution of symptoms. Each participant in the prospective study had whole blood, serum and a nasopharyngeal or oropharyngeal swab collected by mobile phlebotomists. Participants in the prospective study had the option to provide additional blood draws and questionnaires over a roughly 2-month period. Before DNA extraction, blood samples from the prospective study were shipped at room temperature or frozen. As regards this clone: This receptor's antigen is unknown. There are no base qualities to consult, and no much larger clone falls within one base.

What the authors observed across the whole study: Clinical and demographic metadata were provided uncurated, with the amount varying by source and participant.

The CDR3 measures 16 amino acids from cysteine to phenylalanine. The entry retains the CDR3 DNA only, 48 bases that are in frame from base 1. CDR1 and CDR2 are drawn from the germline V gene (reference sequence): LNHDA, SQIVND. A distance of 21 bases separates the germline ends of V and J, which lose 8 bases and 4 bases respectively. TCRbeta CDR3 regions were amplified from genomic DNA by means of the immunoSEQ Assay, a bias-controlled multiplex PCR. As for how the authors treated the data: Nucleated cell counts per sample were estimated from amplification of reference gene primers within the assay. Sequence reads were collapsed and filtered to measure the absolute abundance of every unique TCRbeta CDR3 rearrangement. For each sample, productive Simpson clonality was calculated as the square root of Simpson's diversity index across productive rearrangements. Not all clones reach the TCRdb copy of this immuneACCESS table, which keeps in-frame sequences only. Checked studies attribute under half of the gap to unresolved V genes and leave the rest unexplained. D and trimming come from the DNA, and the V and J calls and clone size come from that table. Recorded for this sample are hundreds of thousands of clones; approximately 85% of them occurred a single time. Together, the top ten hold more than 2% of the sample.

The TCR originated in a woman in her 50s who had recovered from COVID-19. Sample: PBMCs or T cells enriched from blood (not recorded which). The chain is encoded by TRBV19 joined to TRBJ1-5; no D gene is confidently identified. The sequenced DNA: TGTGCCAGTGGCCTCTCGGGATCCTGGTCAAATCAGCCCCAGCATTTT. Its coded protein is CASGLSGSWSNQPQHF. Reference TRBV19 and TRBJ1-5 proteins supply the regions before and after the CDR3; the full variable domain is: DGGITQSPKYLFRKEGQNVTLSCEQNLNHDAMYWYRQDPGQGLRLIYYSQIVNDFQKGDIAEGYSVSREKKESFPLTVTSAQKNPTAFYLCASGLSGSWSNQPQHFGDGTRLSIL.